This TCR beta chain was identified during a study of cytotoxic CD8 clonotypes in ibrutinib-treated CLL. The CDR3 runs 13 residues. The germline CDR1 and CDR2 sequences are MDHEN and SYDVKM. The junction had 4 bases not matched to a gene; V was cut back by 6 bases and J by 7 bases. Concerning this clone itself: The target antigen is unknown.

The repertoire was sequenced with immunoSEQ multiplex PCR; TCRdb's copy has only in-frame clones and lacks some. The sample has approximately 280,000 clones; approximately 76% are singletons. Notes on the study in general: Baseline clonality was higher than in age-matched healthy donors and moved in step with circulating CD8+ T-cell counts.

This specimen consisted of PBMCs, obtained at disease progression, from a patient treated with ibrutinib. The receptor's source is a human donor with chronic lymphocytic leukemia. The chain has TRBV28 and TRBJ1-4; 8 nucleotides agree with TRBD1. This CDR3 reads CASRPTGGEKLFF. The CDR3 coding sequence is TGTGCCAGCAGACCCACAGGGGGTGAAAAACTGTTTTTT.